This T cell receptor beta chain is drawn from a study of technical replicates of blood from a handful of donors. Germline CDR1 SGHAT, CDR2 FQNNGV. V was clipped by 2 bases and J by 3 bases; unmatched bases: 3. The CDR3 sequence is 15 residues long. Using immunoSEQ multiplex PCR, the repertoire was profiled, and TCRdb retains in-frame clones only, with some absent. The sample consists of approximately 65,000 clones, around 84% of them appearing once. A word on this clone: The same CDR3 is also encoded by other DNA sequences in this sample.

This clonotype was obtained from a human donor in good health. Some clones in this sample may be carry-over from other donors' samples. V gene TRBV11-2 combines with J gene TRBJ2-1; 8 nucleotides line up with TRBD1. The sample taken for sequencing was PBMCs. The CDR3 DNA reads TGTGCCAGCAGCTTAAGACAGGGGATCTACAATGAGCAGTTCTTC. The encoded protein is CASSLRQGIYNEQFF.